This T cell receptor (beta chain) was sequenced during a study of T cells in Graves' hyperthyroidism and ophthalmopathy. The study's findings and limits: Also found in blood were most expanded thyroid clonotypes above 0.001.

The CDR3 extends over 15 amino acids. CDR1 is SGHKS and CDR2 is YYEKEE in the germline V gene (reference sequence). V shed 4 bases and J shed 4 bases, with 17 bases lying between them. Researchers took RNA transcripts and amplified the TCR beta CDR3 regions from them. An initial round of RT-PCR targeting the TCR CDR3 relied on the HTBI primer set. TCRdb recomputed calls from the multiplex PCR reads with MiXCR, one row per CDR3 protein. The data show hundreds of thousands of distinct CDR3 sequences, with roughly a third seen just once and roughly 30% held by the top ten. Details on this clonotype: Its target is not known.

Across 18 months, stable Graves' hyperthyroidism was marked by no progression to ophthalmopathy. The patients, who ranged from 18 to 65 in age, presented with newly diagnosed hyperthyroidism lasting under 2 months. This sequence joins TRBV5-5 and TRBJ1-2; D is uncertain. The receptor's source is a woman aged 40-49 years with Graves' hyperthyroidism. The source material was blood. The CDR3 spells CASSPYLAQAYGYTF. CDR3 DNA sequence: TGTGCCAGCAGCCCCTACTTAGCTCAGGCCTATGGCTACACCTTC.